This T cell receptor beta chain came from a study of molecular identifiers for immune sequencing clone quantification. Using its own MiXCR run on the PCR reads, TCRdb lists one record per CDR3 protein. This table has about 640,000 distinct CDR3 sequences, just under 20% appearing once. Libraries from naive CD8 cells were generated from approximately 20,000 to 980,000 sorted cells (with 10%, 30% or 50% RNA). Isolation of naive CD8 T cells was achieved by sorting on a CD8+CD4-CCR7+CD45RA+ phenotype. The sample holds a few counts of this clonotype. Its antigen is not identified. Whole-study results and caveats: Investigators reportedly could detect spiked Jurkat TCR RNA from one cell among around 930,000 naive cells. In CMV-specific effectors, clones above 20 copies held over 97% of molecules; naive, under 1%.

The germline V gene has CDR1 MDHEN and CDR2 SYDVKM. The V gene end was trimmed by 5 bases and the J gene end by 6 bases; junction bases not matched to a gene: 13. There are 16 residues in the CDR3. Specimen: naive CD8+ T cells from blood, with Jurkat cell RNA spiked in. Subset specified: FACS-sorted CD8+CD4-CCR7+CD45RA+ naive T cells. The TCR originated in a human donor in good health. Some libraries in this study had Jurkat cell RNA spiked in. The chain uses TRBV28 and TRBJ2-7; 10 bases match TRBD2. DNA of the CDR3: TGTGCCAGCAGTGCCCAGACTTCTAGCGGGAGCCGCGAGCAGTACTTC. This translates into CASSAQTSSGSREQYF.